Presented here are 30 T cell receptor beta chains from one specimen sequenced in a study of identical twins. TCRdb redid the calling of the 5' RACE reads with MiXCR, one entry per CDR3 protein. This table holds 1.5 million to 2 million distinct CDR3 sequences, about 30% found once. The sample consisted of cord blood. The receptors come from a newborn girl in good health.

Concerning this clonotype: At one end the junction does not follow the germline gene, possibly because of a read error. The rearrangement joins TRBV20-1 to TRBJ1-5, with TRBD1 matching over 8 bases. The CDR3 has 17 amino acids. The germline CDR1 and CDR2 sequences are DFQATT and SNEGSKA (reference sequence). The CDR3 coding sequence is TGCAGTGCTAGAGATTTCAGGGGGGCAGGGGGCAATCGGCCCCAGCATTTT. Translation gives CSARDFRGAGGNRPQHF.

V gene TRBV10-3 combines with J gene TRBJ2-1; TRBD2 agrees at 8 bases. This CDR3 spans 13 amino acids. CDR1 and CDR2 (germline): ENHRY, SYGVKD. V was clipped by 4 bases and J by 10 bases; unmatched bases: 6. The CDR3 spells CAISGSGTYEQFF. CDR3 coding DNA: TGTGCCATCAGTGGTAGCGGGACCTACGAGCAGTTCTTC.

The chain joins TRBV2 to TRBJ1-5; the D gene is possibly TRBD1 (5 bases). CDR3 size: 13 residues. Per the germline V gene, CDR1 is SNHLY and CDR2 is FYNNEI. Trimming removed 6 bases at V and 5 bases at J, with 11 bases between. CDR3 DNA sequence: TGTGCCAGCAGGCCGACAGAGGATCAGCCCCAGCATTTT. Translating gives CASRPTEDQPQHF. Full variable domain (rest looked up from reference TRBV2 and TRBJ1-5): EPEVTQTPSHQVTQMGQEVILRCVPISNHLYFYWYRQILGQKVEFLVSFYNNEISEKSEIFDDQFSVERPDGSNFTLKIRSTKLEDSAMYFCASRPTEDQPQHFGDGTRLSIL.

This sequence joins TRBV3-1 and TRBJ1-1, with D unclear. The CDR3 is 14 residues long. Germline CDR1 and CDR2: LGHDT and YNNKEL (reference sequence). The V gene lost 1 base and the J gene lost 1 base, with 7 bases spanning the gap. In nucleotides, the CDR3 is TGTGCCAGCAGCCAAGGTCGAAAGAACACTGAAGCTTTCTTT. Its translation: CASSQGRKNTEAFF. The whole variable domain, remainder taken from reference TRBV3-1 and TRBJ1-1, is DTAVSQTPKYLVTQMGNDKSIKCEQNLGHDTMYWYKQDSKKFLKIMFSYNNKELIINETVPNRFSPKSPDKAHLNLHINSLELGDSAVYFCASSQGRKNTEAFFGQGTRLTVV.

This clonotype has only one observation. V is TRBV5-6 and J is TRBJ2-1, with D hard to call. Germline V gene sequence: CDR1 SGHDT, CDR2 YYEEEE. The CDR3 is 12 residues long. The ends were cut back, 2 bases at V and 10 bases at J, with 10 bases in the middle. CDR3 sequence: CASSFGIREQFF. Here the CDR3 DNA reads TGTGCCAGCAGCTTTGGGATCCGCGAGCAGTTCTTC.

This clonotype was observed a handful of times. The rearrangement joins TRBV5-1 to TRBJ2-3; 12 bases are a match to TRBD2. J lost 1 base, V lost 3 bases, and 12 bases had no gene match. This CDR3 comprises 19 residues. Germline assignment: CDR1 SGHRS and CDR2 YFSETQ. The CDR3 region has the DNA TGCGCCAGCAGCTCCCCTTCCCTGAGACTAGCGGGGGGCACAGATACGCAGTATTTT. Its translation: CASSSPSLRLAGGTDTQYF.

This clonotype has a handful of counts. J is TRBJ1-2 and V is TRBV11-2; 8 nucleotides match TRBD1. V was pared by 3 bases and J by 4 bases, with 4 bases of the junction left unmatched. There are 14 residues in the CDR3. From germline, CDR1 is SGHAT and CDR2 FQNNGV. The CDR3 loop reads CASSFPGGIYGYTF. CDR3 in DNA: TGTGCCAGCAGCTTTCCAGGGGGCATCTATGGCTACACCTTC.

This clonotype was found a few times. This chain connects TRBV20-1 to TRBJ2-7; 8 bases align to TRBD1. J gave up 3 bases and V 6 bases, and 10 bases lay outside the gene matches. The CDR3 spans 14 residues. The germline V gene encodes CDR1 DFQATT and CDR2 SNEGSKA (reference sequence). The CDR3 bases are TGCAGTGCACCTCAGACAGGGGCGTACTACGAGCAGTACTTC. Its translation: CSAPQTGAYYEQYF.

The V call is TRBV29-1, the J call TRBJ1-1; maybe TRBD1 (5 bases). The CDR3 sequence is 13 residues long. The ends were cut back, 1 base at V and 4 bases at J, with 10 bases in the middle. Germline loops: CDR1 SQVTM, CDR2 ANQGSEA. The CDR3 region is CSVEVAGTTEAFF. DNA for the CDR3: TGCAGCGTTGAAGTGGCGGGGACCACTGAAGCTTTCTTT.

The chain recombines TRBV20-1 with TRBJ2-4, with D possibly called TRBD1 or TRBD2 (6 bases each). TRBJ2-7 matches the DNA end more closely, so the J call is doubtful. Germline-derived CDR1 and CDR2 are DFQATT and SNEGSKA (reference sequence). The CDR3 is 14 residues long. The CDR3 region is CSAPTPGAPYEQYF. Written as DNA, the CDR3 is TGCAGTGCCCCGACCCCGGGGGCCCCCTACGAGCAGTACTTC.

The CDR3: CASSPQRASTDTQYF. The CDR3 DNA follows: TGTGCCAGCTCACCCCAGCGGGCTAGCACAGATACGCAGTATTTT. V is TRBV18 and J is TRBJ2-3; perhaps TRBD2 as D (6 bases). CDR3 length: 15 amino acids. Germline V gene sequence: CDR1 KGHSH, CDR2 LQKENI. Trimming left V 3 bases short and J 0 bases short, with 10 bases between.

This clonotype showed up just once. A junction end diverges from the germline sequence, so it may reflect a read error. The chain recombines TRBV14 with TRBJ2-6; TRBD1 is a possible D gene (5 bases). This CDR3 has 13 amino acids. From germline, CDR1 is SGHDN and CDR2 FVKESK. In DNA form, the CDR3 reads TGTGCCAGCAGCCTGTCTGGGGCCAACGTCCCGACTTTC. It translates to CASSLSGANVPTF.

The sample holds a few counts of this clonotype. This chain uses TRBV19 with TRBJ1-1; D is undetermined. V was cut by 3 bases and J by 1 base, with 15 bases left in between. This CDR3 is built from 16 residues. Germline CDR1 and CDR2: LNHDA and SQIVND (reference sequence). The CDR3 sequence: CASSIPRHISNTEAFF. CDR3 DNA sequence: TGTGCCAGTAGTATCCCCAGACACATATCGAACACTGAAGCTTTCTTT.

This clonotype was recorded many times. The rearrangement uses TRBV10-3 and TRBJ2-7; the D gene is possibly TRBD1 (6 bases). Germline V CDR1 and CDR2: ENHRY, SYGVKD. The CDR3 consists of 12 residues. V was pared by 7 bases and J by 4 bases, with 11 bases between. CDR3 in DNA: TGTGCCATCAAGGACAGTACTTACGAGCAGTACTTC. This gives the protein CAIKDSTYEQYF.

The chain recombines TRBV20-1 with TRBJ2-4, with 14 positions matching TRBD2. With 6 bases clipped from V and 7 bases from J, the junction kept 5 bases outside the gene matches. CDR3 size: 14 residues. Germline loops: CDR1 DFQATT, CDR2 SNEGSKA (reference sequence). Here the CDR3 reads CSALTSGRANIQYF. CDR3 coding DNA: TGCAGTGCCCTGACTAGCGGGAGGGCGAACATTCAGTACTTC.

This clonotype was seen only a few times. The chain couples TRBV20-1 to TRBJ2-3; D might be TRBD2 (6 bases). V was shortened by 6 bases and J by 3 bases, with 10 bases between the two germline ends. CDR3 size: 12 residues. In germline, CDR1 is DFQATT, CDR2 SNEGSKA (reference sequence). CDR3 in DNA: TGCAGTGCCGGGAGTAGAACAGATACGCAGTATTTT. Translating it yields CSAGSRTDTQYF.

This clonotype was found once. The V and J genes are TRBV5-6 and TRBJ2-7; D not certain. The CDR3 extends over 16 amino acids. Germline V CDR1 and CDR2: SGHDT, YYEEEE. Trimming pared 2 bases from V and 0 bases from J, leaving 15 bases between. CDR3 nucleotides: TGTGCCAGCAGCTTACGTGAACACATCATCTCCTACGAGCAGTACTTC. Translated: CASSLREHIISYEQYF.

This clonotype was counted many times. The V call is TRBV27, the J call TRBJ2-1; D gene unclear. CDR3 size: 13 residues. From germline, CDR1 is MNHEY and CDR2 SMNVEV (reference sequence). The ends were cut back, 3 bases at V and 7 bases at J, with 10 bases in the middle. CDR3 bases: TGTGCCAGCAGTTTTACTCGTGGGAATGAGCAGTTCTTC. It yields the protein CASSFTRGNEQFF.

This clonotype was seen many times. CDR3 bases: TGCAGGGGGTCAACTAGCGACTACAATGAGCAGTTCTTC. This encodes CRGSTSDYNEQFF. The V gene is TRBV29-1, the J gene TRBJ2-1, with 7 bases lining up with TRBD2. The CDR3 has 13 residues. Germline V gene lookup returns CDR1 SQVTM and CDR2 ANQGSEA.

The chain uses TRBV10-3 and TRBJ1-5; unclear D gene. CDR1 ENHRY and CDR2 SYGVKD come from the germline V gene. This CDR3 spans 16 amino acids. Between the trimmed V and J ends, which lost 4 bases and 5 bases, there was a span of 18 bases. CDR3 loop: CAISAKGPVADQPQHF. The CDR3 DNA is TGTGCCATCAGTGCAAAAGGGCCAGTGGCAGATCAGCCCCAGCATTTT.

V and J are TRBV20-1 and TRBJ1-2; no firm D call. The CDR3 is made up of 14 amino acids. The V end was cut by 0 bases, the J end by 0 bases, with 8 bases between. Germline values: CDR1 DFQATT, CDR2 SNEGSKA (reference sequence). The CDR3 sequence is CSARDPVSNYGYTF. CDR3 in DNA: TGCAGTGCTAGAGATCCAGTTTCTAACTATGGCTACACCTTC.

The chain is built from TRBV27 and TRBJ2-2; no reliable D call. This CDR3 region has 17 residues. Trimming pared 1 base from V and 4 bases from J, leaving 16 bases between. CDR1 MNHEY and CDR2 SMNVEV come from the germline V gene (reference sequence). The CDR3 sequence is CASSLFFRAGFTGELFF. The CDR3 DNA reads as TGTGCCAGCAGTTTATTTTTTAGGGCCGGGTTCACCGGGGAGCTGTTTTTT.

The rearrangement links TRBV4-2 to TRBJ2-1; TRBD2 matches at 7 bases. V lost 1 base and J lost 0; bases outside the gene matches: 3. CDR1 is LGHNA and CDR2 is YNFKEQ in the germline V gene. The CDR3 is made up of 16 amino acids. DNA for the CDR3: TGTGCCAGCAGCCAAGGAGCGGGGTACTCCTACAATGAGCAGTTCTTC. This sequence encodes CASSQGAGYSYNEQFF.

Of note for this clonotype: Germline is not matched at one junction end, which may reflect a read error. The V and J genes are TRBV12-3 or TRBV12-4 and TRBJ2-7; 7 positions agree with TRBD2. The CDR3 has 15 amino acids. The CDR3, as DNA: TGTGCCAGCAGTTTAGCGGGGGGGATTTCCTACGGGCAGTACTTC. Its protein is CASSLAGGISYGQYF.

The table lists this clonotype with a few counts. The V gene is TRBV7-2, the J gene TRBJ2-7, with D unclear. V dropped 0 bases and J dropped 0 bases, with 6 bases sitting between them. The germline gives CDR1 SGHTA, CDR2 FQGNSA. The CDR3 is 14 residues long. CDR3 region: CASSLAAFSYEQYF. The CDR3 DNA is TGTGCCAGCAGCTTAGCGGCTTTCTCCTACGAGCAGTACTTC.

This rearrangement joins TRBV20-1 to TRBJ2-3, with unresolved D. V lost 3 bases and J 0 bases, leaving 7 bases between the germline ends. This CDR3 contains 13 residues. Per the germline V gene, CDR1 is DFQATT and CDR2 is SNEGSKA (reference sequence). The CDR3 spells CSASQQSTDTQYF. CDR3 nucleotides: TGCAGTGCTAGCCAGCAGAGCACAGATACGCAGTATTTT.

The chain links TRBV14 to TRBJ2-7, with a weak D call TRBD1 (6 bases). The CDR3 has 17 residues. Trimming took off 0 bases at V and 5 bases at J, with 20 bases between the two ends. CDR1 and CDR2 from the germline V gene are SGHDN and FVKESK. The CDR3 DNA follows: TGTGCCAGCAGCCAAGATCCCCGACAGGAGCCCCCTGACGAGCAGTACTTC. Translated: CASSQDPRQEPPDEQYF.

This chain uses TRBV5-1 with TRBJ2-1; perhaps TRBD1 as D (5 bases). Deletions cut 0 bases from V and 3 bases from J, with 10 bases between. Germline CDR1 SGHRS, CDR2 YFSETQ. The CDR3 contains 15 residues. The CDR3: CASSLGQPFYNEQFF. In DNA, the CDR3 is TGCGCCAGCAGCTTGGGACAGCCTTTCTACAATGAGCAGTTCTTC.

The chain has TRBV14 and TRBJ1-2; D is unresolved. V was clipped by 0 bases and J by 4 bases, with 18 bases between them. CDR3 length: 17 amino acids. Germline V gives CDR1 SGHDN, CDR2 FVKESK. The CDR3 region is CASSQDSGWASGYGYTF. The CDR3 nucleotides read TGTGCCAGCAGCCAAGATAGTGGATGGGCTTCTGGCTATGGCTACACCTTC.

The V call is TRBV6-1, the J call TRBJ2-7; D unresolved. CDR1 and CDR2 from the germline V gene are MNHNS and SASEGT. The CDR3 runs to 12 residues. Trimming took 8 bases from V and 2 from J, leaving 10 bases between them. CDR3 sequence reads: CASLRLAYEQYF. The CDR3 DNA sequence: TGTGCCAGCCTGCGGCTAGCCTACGAGCAGTACTTC.